This T cell receptor (beta chain) emerged from a study of human T cells and chemical hapten exposure. The library attached unique molecular identifiers to individual cDNA molecules. MiXCR, applied by TCRdb to the RACE reads, yields one record per CDR3 protein. This table holds more than 300,000 distinct CDR3 sequences, 4.5% to 6% found once. Specified time point: pre-sensitization, week 0. Described treatment: therapeutic diphenylcyclopropenone sensitization with weekly scalp DPC. The V and J ends lost 4 bases and 0 bases, in that order; junction bases with no gene match: 8. Per the germline V gene, CDR1 is SGHDN and CDR2 is FVKESK. This CDR3 is 16 amino acids long.

The sequence derives from a woman aged 45-65 years with alopecia areata. Some clones in this sample may be carry-over from other donors' samples. This material consisted of whole blood, taken in connection with sensitization to the hapten diphenylcyclopropenone (DPC). The rearrangement joins TRBV14 to TRBJ1-1; 7 nucleotides align to TRBD1. CDR3: CASSRRQGTMNTEAFF. The CDR3 bases are TGTGCCAGCAGCCGACGACAGGGAACCATGAACACTGAAGCTTTCTTT. The whole variable domain, filled in from reference TRBV14 and TRBJ1-1, reads EAGVTQFPSHSVIEKGQTVTLRCDPISGHDNLYWYRRVMGKEIKFLLHFVKESKQDESGMPNNRFLAERTGGTYSTLKVQPAELEDSGVYFCASSRRQGTMNTEAFFGQGTRLTVV.